This T cell receptor beta chain originates from a study of cytomegalovirus exposure and HLA in healthy donors. Study findings and constraints: The investigators catalogued 164 TCR beta chains as cytomegalovirus-associated.

PCR amplification relied on 60 Vbeta primers (plus 13 Jbeta primers). In the authors' workflow: There were about 80 million unique TCR beta chains by a later count, and around 10 million of them were shared. The repertoire was sequenced with immunoSEQ multiplex PCR; TCRdb's copy has only in-frame clones and lacks some. V and J calls and clone size are as listed in that table; D and trimming were resolved from the DNA. The sample includes under 150,000 clones, around 81% of them seen just once. On this clone itself: Its antigen is not identified.

The donors gave bone marrow, and they were healthy. These donors counted as nominally healthy when sampled, but unrecorded immune exposures were likely. Germline loops: CDR1 SQVTM, CDR2 ANQGSEA. CDR3 length: 17 residues. Germline trimming cut 3 bases from V and 0 bases from J; bases unmatched to any gene: 12. Sequenced: PBMCs. The rearrangement joins TRBV29-1 to TRBJ2-3, with TRBD2 identical over 7 bases. The TCR sequence derives from a man aged 18 to 29 in good health and CMV-seronegative. DNA of the CDR3: TGCAGCGTTGAGAGACCCCTCCGGCGGGGGAGCACAGATACGCAGTATTTT. Its translation is CSVERPLRRGSTDTQYF.